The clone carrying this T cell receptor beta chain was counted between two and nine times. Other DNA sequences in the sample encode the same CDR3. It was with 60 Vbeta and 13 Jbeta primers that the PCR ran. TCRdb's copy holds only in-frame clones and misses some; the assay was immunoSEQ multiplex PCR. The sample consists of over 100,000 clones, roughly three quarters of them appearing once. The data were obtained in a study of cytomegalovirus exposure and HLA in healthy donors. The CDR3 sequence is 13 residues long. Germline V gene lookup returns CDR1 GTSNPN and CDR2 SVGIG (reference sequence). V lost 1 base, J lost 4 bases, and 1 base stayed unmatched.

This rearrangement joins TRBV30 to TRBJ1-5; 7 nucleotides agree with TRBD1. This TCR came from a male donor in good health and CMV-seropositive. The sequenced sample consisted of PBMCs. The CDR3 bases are TGTGCCTGGAGTGGACAGGGAAATCAGCCCCAGCATTTT. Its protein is CAWSGQGNQPQHF.